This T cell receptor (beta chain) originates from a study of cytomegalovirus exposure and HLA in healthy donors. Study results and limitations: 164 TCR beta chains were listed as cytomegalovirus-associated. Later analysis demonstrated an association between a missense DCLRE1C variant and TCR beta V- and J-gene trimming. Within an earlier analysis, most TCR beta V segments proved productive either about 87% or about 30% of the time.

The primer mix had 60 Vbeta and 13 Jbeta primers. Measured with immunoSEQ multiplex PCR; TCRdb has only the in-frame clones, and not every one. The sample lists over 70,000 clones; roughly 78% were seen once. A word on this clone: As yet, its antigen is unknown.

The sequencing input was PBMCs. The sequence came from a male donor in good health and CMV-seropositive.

CDR3 amino acids: CATSRDRGKTDTQYF. Written as DNA, the CDR3 is TGTGCCACCAGCAGAGATCGGGGGAAGACAGATACGCAGTATTTT. The V gene is TRBV15, the J gene TRBJ2-3; perhaps TRBD2 as D (6 bases). The V end lost 0 bases, the J end lost 3 bases, and 10 bases lay between the germline ends. This CDR3 has 15 residues. In germline, CDR1 is LNHNV, CDR2 YYDKDF (reference sequence).